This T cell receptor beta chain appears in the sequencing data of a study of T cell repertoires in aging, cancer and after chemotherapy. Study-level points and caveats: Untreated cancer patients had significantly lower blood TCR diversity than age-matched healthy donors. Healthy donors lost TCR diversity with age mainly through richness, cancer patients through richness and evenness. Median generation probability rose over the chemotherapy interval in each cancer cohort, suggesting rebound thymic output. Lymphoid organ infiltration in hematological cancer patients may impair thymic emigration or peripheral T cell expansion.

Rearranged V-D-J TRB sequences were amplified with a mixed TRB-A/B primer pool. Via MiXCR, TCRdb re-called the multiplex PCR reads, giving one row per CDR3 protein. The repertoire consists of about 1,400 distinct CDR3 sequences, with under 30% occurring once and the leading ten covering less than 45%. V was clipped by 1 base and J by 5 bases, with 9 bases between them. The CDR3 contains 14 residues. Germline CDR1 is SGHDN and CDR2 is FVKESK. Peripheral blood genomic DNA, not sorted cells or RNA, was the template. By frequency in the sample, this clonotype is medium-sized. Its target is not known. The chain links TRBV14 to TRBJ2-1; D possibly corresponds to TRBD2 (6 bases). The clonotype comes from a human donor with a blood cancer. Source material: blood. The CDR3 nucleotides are TGTGCCAGCAGCCAAGCTAGCGCCCACAATGAGCAGTTCTTC. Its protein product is CASSQASAHNEQFF.